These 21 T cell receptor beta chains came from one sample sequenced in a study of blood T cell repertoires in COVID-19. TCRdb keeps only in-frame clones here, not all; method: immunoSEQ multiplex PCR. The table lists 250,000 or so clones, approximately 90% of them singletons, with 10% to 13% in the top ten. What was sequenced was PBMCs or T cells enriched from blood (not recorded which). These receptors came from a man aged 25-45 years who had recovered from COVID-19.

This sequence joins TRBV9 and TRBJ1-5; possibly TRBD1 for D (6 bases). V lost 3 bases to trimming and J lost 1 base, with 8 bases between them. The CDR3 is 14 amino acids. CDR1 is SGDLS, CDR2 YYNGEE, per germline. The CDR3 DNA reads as TGTGCCAGCAGCGCCAGGGGAAGCAATCAGCCCCAGCATTTT. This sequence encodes CASSARGSNQPQHF. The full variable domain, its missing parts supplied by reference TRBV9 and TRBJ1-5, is DSGVTQTPKHLITATGQRVTLRCSPRSGDLSVYWYQQSLDQGLQFLIQYYNGEERAKGNILERFSAQQFPDLHSELNLSSLELGDSALYFCASSARGSNQPQHFGDGTRLSIL.

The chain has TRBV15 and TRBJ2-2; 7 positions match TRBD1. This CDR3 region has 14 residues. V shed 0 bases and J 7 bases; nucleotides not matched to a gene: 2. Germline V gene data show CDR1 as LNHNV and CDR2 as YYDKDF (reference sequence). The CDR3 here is CATSREQGFGELFF. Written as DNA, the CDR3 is TGTGCCACCAGCAGAGAACAGGGGTTCGGGGAGCTGTTTTTT.

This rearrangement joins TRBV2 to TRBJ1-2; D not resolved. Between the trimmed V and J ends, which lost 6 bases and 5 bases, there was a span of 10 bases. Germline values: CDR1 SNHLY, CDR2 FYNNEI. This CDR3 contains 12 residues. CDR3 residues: CASREGSYGYTF. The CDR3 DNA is TGTGCCAGCAGGGAGGGCAGTTATGGCTACACCTTC.

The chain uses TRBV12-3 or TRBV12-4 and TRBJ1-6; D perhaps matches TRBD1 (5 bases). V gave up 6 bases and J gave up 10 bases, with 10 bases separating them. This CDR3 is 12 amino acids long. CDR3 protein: CASSRVGSPLHF. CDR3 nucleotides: TGTGCCAGCAGCAGGGTTGGGTCACCCCTCCACTTT.

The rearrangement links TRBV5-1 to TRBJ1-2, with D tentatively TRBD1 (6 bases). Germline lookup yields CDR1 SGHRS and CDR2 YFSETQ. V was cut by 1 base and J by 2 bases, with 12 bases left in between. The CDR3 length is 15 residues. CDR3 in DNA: TGCGCCAGCAGCTTGACCGGGACACCCAACTATGGCTACACCTTC. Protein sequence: CASSLTGTPNYGYTF. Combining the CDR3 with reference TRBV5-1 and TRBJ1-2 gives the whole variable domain KAGVTQTPRYLIKTRGQQVTLSCSPISGHRSVSWYQQTPGQGLQFLFEYFSETQRNKGNFPGRFSGRQFSNSRSEMNVSTLELGDSALYLCASSLTGTPNYGYTFGSGTRLTVV.

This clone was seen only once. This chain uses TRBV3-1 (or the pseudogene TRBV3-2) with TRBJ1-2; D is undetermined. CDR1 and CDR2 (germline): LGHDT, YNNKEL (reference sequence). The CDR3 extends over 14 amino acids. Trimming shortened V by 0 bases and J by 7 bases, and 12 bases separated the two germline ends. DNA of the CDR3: TGTGCCAGCAGCCAAGAGGAGGGAACTGGTGGCTACACCTTC. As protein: CASSQEEGTGGYTF.

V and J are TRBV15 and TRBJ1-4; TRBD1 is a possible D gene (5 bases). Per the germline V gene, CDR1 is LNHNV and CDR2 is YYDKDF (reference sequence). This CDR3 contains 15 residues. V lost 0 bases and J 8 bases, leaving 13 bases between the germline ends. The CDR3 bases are TGTGCCACCAGCAGAGATAGCGGGGGATGGGAAAAACTGTTTTTT. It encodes CATSRDSGGWEKLFF.

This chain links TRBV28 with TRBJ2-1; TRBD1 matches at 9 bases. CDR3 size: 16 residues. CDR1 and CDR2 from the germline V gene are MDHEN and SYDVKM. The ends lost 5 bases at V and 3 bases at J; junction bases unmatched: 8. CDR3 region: CASSGTGYGSYNEQFF. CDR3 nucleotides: TGTGCCAGCAGTGGGACAGGGTACGGTAGCTACAATGAGCAGTTCTTC.

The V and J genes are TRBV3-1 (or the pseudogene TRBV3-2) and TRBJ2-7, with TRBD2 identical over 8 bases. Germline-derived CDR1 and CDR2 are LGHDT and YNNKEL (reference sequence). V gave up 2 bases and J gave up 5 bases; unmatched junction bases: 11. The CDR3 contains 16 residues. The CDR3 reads CASSQIPGLVVHEQYF. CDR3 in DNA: TGTGCCAGCAGCCAAATTCCGGGACTAGTGGTTCACGAGCAGTACTTC.

The CDR3 DNA reads as TGTGCCTGGAGGAGGGGAGGGGAGGGGATCAGAATGAACACTGAAGCTTTCTTT. As protein: CAWRRGGEGIRMNTEAFF. The rearrangement joins TRBV30 to TRBJ1-1, with D tentatively TRBD1 (5 bases). This CDR3 region has 18 residues. Germline V gene data show CDR1 as GTSNPN and CDR2 as SVGIG (reference sequence). V lost 3 bases to trimming and J lost 0 bases, with 23 bases between them.

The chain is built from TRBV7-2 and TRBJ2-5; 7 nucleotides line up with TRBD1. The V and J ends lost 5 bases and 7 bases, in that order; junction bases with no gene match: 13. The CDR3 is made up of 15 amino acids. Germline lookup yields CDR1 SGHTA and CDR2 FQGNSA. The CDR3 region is CASSRHGTELGTQYF. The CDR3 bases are TGTGCCAGCAGCCGTCACGGGACAGAGTTAGGGACCCAGTACTTC.

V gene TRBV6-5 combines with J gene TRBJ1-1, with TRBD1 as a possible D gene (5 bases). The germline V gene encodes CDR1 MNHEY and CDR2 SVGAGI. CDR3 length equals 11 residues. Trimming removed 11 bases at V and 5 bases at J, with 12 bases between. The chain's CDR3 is CASNGGTEAFF. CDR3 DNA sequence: TGTGCCTCGAATGGGGGGACTGAAGCTTTCTTT.

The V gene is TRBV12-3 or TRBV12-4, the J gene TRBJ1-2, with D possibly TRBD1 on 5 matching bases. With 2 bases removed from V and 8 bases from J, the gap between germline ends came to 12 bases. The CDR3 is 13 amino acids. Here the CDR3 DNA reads TGTGCCAGCAGTTTAAGGCAGGGTTGGGGCTACACCTTC. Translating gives CASSLRQGWGYTF.

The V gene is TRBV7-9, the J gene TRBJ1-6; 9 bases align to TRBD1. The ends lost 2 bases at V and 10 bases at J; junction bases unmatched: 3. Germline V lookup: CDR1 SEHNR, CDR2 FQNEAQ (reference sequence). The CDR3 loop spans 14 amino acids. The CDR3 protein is CASSLRGTGSPLHF. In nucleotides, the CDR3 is TGTGCCAGCAGCTTAAGAGGGACAGGGTCACCCCTCCACTTT.

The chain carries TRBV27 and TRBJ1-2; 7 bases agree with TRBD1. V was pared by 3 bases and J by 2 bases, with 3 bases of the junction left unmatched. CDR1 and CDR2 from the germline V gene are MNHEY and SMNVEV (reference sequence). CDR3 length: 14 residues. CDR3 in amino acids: CASSFQGGNYGYTF. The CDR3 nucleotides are TGTGCCAGCAGTTTTCAAGGGGGCAACTATGGCTACACCTTC.

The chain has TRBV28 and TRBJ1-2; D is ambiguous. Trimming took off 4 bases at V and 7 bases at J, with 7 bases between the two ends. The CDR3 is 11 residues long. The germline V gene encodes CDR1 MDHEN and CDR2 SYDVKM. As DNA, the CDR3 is TGTGCCAGCAGTTCGGGGTTTGGCTACACCTTC. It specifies CASSSGFGYTF.

CDR3 nucleotide sequence: TGTGCCAGCAGTTTCCAGGGGGCTAACTATGGCTACACCTTC. Translated: CASSFQGANYGYTF. The chain uses TRBV27 and TRBJ1-2; 7 bases fit TRBD1. The J segment lost 0 bases and the V segment lost 3 bases, leaving 1 base of the junction unmatched. Per the germline V gene, CDR1 is MNHEY and CDR2 is SMNVEV (reference sequence). This CDR3 comprises 14 residues.

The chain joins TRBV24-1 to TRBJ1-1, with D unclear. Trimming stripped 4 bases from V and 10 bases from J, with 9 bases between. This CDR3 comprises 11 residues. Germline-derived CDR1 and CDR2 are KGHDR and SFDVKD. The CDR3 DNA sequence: TGTGCCACCAGTGACGGTCGCGGAGCTTTCTTT. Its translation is CATSDGRGAFF.

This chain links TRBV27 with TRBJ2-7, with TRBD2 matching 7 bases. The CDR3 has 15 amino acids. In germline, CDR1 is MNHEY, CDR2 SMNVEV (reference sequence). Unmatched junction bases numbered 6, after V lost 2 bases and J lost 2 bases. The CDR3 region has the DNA TGTGCCAGCAGTTTAGTGGGAGGGAATCCCTACGAGCAGTACTTC. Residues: CASSLVGGNPYEQYF.

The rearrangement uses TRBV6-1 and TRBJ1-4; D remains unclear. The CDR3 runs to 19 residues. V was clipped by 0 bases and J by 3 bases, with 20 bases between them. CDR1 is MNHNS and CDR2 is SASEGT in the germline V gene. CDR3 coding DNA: TGTGCCAGCAGTGAAGCTAGGTCGGGGATCCTGGCGGCTAATGAAAAACTGTTTTTT. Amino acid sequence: CASSEARSGILAANEKLFF.

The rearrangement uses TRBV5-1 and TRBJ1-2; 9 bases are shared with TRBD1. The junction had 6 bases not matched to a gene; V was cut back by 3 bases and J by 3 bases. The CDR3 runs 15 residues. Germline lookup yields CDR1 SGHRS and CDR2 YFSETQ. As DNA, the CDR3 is TGCGCCAGCAGCTCCACGGACAGGGGCGACTATGGCTACACCTTC. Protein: CASSSTDRGDYGYTF.